These 7 T cell receptor beta chains were sequenced from one sample in a study of cytomegalovirus exposure and HLA in healthy donors. Both 60 Vbeta primers and 13 Jbeta primers went into the PCR. The data were produced by immunoSEQ multiplex PCR, yet TCRdb's version contains in-frame clones alone and is incomplete. The table has 150,000 to 200,000 clones, around 70% seen once. The sample was PBMCs. The receptors were sampled from a male donor in good health and CMV-seronegative.

This clone was recorded a few times. The V gene is TRBV28, the J gene TRBJ1-2; D is possibly TRBD1 (6 bases). The CDR3 sequence is 16 residues long. V was trimmed by 3 bases and J by 8 bases, leaving 22 bases between them. CDR1 and CDR2 (germline): MDHEN, SYDVKM. CDR3 region: CASSFLTSGTRRGYTF. CDR3 sequence (DNA): TGTGCCAGCAGTTTCCTCACCTCAGGGACACGGCGGGGCTACACCTTC.

This clone appeared a few times. CDR3: CASSSNPSSYNEQFF. CDR3 DNA: TGTGCCAGCAGTTCCAACCCGAGCTCCTACAATGAGCAGTTCTTC. This chain uses TRBV9 with TRBJ2-1, with D uncertain. V was trimmed by 5 bases and J by 0 bases, leaving 12 bases between them. In germline, CDR1 is SGDLS, CDR2 YYNGEE. There are 15 residues in the CDR3.

The chain combines TRBV11-2 with TRBJ2-7; 9 bases agree with TRBD1. V dropped 4 bases and J dropped 4; count of bases not matched to a gene: 11. The length of the CDR3 is 16 residues. The V gene's germline CDR1 is SGHAT and CDR2 FQNNGV. CDR3 residues: CASSSNIRDRAYEQYF. The CDR3 DNA is TGTGCCAGCAGCTCGAATATCCGGGACAGGGCTTACGAGCAGTACTTC. Complete variable domain (other parts from reference TRBV11-2 and TRBJ2-7): EAGVAQSPRYKIIEKRQSVAFWCNPISGHATLYWYQQILGQGPKLLIQFQNNGVVDDSQLPKDRFSAERLKGVDSTLKIQPAKLEDSAVYLCASSSNIRDRAYEQYFGPGTRLTVT.

The chain employs TRBV28 and TRBJ1-5, with 8 bases matching TRBD1. Unmatched junction bases numbered 9, after V lost 8 bases and J lost 6 bases. CDR3 length equals 14 residues. The germline CDR1 and CDR2 sequences are MDHEN and SYDVKM. CDR3: CASGRYRGGQPQHF. CDR3 coding DNA: TGTGCCAGCGGACGGTACAGGGGGGGTCAGCCCCAGCATTTT.

The chain links TRBV2 to TRBJ2-7; 8 bases map to TRBD1. V was clipped by 10 bases and J by 0 bases; unmatched bases: 5. The CDR3 covers 13 residues. Germline values: CDR1 SNHLY, CDR2 FYNNEI. The CDR3 nucleotides are TGTGCCACTTTACAGGGGGACTCCTACGAGCAGTACTTC. This codes for CATLQGDSYEQYF.

This clone was seen once. The chain employs TRBV18 and TRBJ1-1, with 7 bases aligning to TRBD1. Per the germline V gene, CDR1 is KGHSH and CDR2 is LQKENI. With V trimmed by 2 bases and J by 6 bases, 9 bases remained unmatched. The CDR3 runs to 15 residues. The CDR3 sequence: CASSPSEGASPEAFF. The CDR3 DNA reads as TGTGCCAGCTCACCATCGGAGGGGGCGAGCCCTGAAGCTTTCTTT.

This chain links TRBV28 with TRBJ1-3, with TRBD1 identical over 8 bases. Germline V gives CDR1 MDHEN, CDR2 SYDVKM. V gave up 6 bases and J gave up 0 bases; unmatched junction bases: 13. CDR3 length: 18 residues. CDR3 nucleotides: TGTGCCAGCAGGAGTGGACAGGGTGTTGTTTTCTCTGGAAACACCATATATTTT. It is translated as CASRSGQGVVFSGNTIYF.